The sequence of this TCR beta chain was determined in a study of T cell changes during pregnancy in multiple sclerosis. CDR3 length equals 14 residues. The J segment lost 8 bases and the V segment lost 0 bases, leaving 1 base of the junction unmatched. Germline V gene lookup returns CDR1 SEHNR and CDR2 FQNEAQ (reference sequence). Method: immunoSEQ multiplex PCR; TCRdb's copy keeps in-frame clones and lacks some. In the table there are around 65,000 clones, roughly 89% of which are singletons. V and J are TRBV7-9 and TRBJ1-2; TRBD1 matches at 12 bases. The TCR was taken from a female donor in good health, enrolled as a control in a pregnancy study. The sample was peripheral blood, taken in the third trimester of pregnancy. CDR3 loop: CASSLAGQGAGYTF. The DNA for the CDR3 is TGTGCCAGCAGCTTAGCGGGACAGGGGGCAGGCTACACCTTC.